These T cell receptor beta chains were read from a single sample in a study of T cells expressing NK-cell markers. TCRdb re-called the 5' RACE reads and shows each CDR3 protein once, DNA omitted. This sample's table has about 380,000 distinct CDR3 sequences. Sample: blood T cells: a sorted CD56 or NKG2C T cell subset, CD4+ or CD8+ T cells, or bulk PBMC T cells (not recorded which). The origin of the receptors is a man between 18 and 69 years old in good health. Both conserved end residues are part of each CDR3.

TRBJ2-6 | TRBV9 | CASSVGAVEPGANVLTF
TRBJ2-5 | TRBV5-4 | CASSLYPYRDQETQYF
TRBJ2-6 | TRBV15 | CATSRDGGTGANVLTF
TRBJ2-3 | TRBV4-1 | CASSQEEGTLQYF
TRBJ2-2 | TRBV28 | CASSLTPVLVPTGELFF
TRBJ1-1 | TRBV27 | CASSLSGTVLNTEAFF
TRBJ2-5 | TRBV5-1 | CASSPGLKTSGGQETQYF
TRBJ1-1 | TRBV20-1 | CSAYPQTGGYFGGTEAFF
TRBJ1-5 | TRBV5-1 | CASRIGLSGNQPQHF
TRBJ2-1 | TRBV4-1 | CASSQDFSTGSGKQFF
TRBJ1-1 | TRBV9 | CASTGGFWGSNTEAFF
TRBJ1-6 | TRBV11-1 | CASSVGLFNSPLHF
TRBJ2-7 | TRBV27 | CASSLRGTAYEQYF
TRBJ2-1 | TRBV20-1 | CSARVRAGTSGGLSSYNEQFF
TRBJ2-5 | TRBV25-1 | CASSESRGWKTQYF
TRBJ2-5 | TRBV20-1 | CSATRTRRETQYF
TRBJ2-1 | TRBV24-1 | CATSDPSGGAINEQFF
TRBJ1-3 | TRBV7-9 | CASRAQGGFSGNTIYF
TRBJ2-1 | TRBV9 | CASSEGLAGGKNNEQFF
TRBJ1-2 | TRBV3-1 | CASRPQGNYGYTF
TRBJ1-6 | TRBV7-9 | CASSLKGANSPLHF
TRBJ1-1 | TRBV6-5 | CASSYSITRREAFF
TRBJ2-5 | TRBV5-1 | CASSPGHSQETQYF
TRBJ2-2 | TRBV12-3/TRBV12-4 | CASTETAGITGELFF
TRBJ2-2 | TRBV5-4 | CASSSYREKGSGDTGELFF
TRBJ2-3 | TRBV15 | CATSRSSINTDTQYF
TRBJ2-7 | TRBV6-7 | CASSYSTGGVYEQYF
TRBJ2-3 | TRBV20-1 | CSARLASRGPGTDTQYF
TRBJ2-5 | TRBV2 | CASSGLAGLETQYF
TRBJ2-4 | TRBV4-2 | CASSQGRGDPNIQYF
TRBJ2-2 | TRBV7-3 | CASSSGGQNTGELFF
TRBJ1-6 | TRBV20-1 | CSARSGQYNSPLHF
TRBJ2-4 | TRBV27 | CASSRVNIQYF
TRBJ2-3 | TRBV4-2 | CASSQDIGRGSTDTQYF
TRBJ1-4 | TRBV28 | CASSAPRVTNEKLFF
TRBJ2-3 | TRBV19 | CASSGTGGGTQYF
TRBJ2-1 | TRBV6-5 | CASSYEGGGALNEQFF
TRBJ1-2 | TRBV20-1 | CSASPLGGGYGYTF
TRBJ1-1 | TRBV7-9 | CASSLAGQVAEAFF
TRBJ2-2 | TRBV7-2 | CASSRKGGGLTGELFF
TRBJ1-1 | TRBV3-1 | CASRPRDRGHTEAFF
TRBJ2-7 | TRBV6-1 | CASSERVAGGKTYEQYF
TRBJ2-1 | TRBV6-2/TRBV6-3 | CASSWGGSSEFF
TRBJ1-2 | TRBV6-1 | CASTGDLPNGYTF
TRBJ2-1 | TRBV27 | CASSLLARSNEQFF
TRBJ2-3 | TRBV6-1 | CASRQGATYSDTQYF
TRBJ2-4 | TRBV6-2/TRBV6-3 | CASSPRDLAKNIQYF
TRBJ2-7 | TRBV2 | CASSGGTGAYEQYF
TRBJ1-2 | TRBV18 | CASSPTIGPGQASYGYTF
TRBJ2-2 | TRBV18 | CASSAQAAPTGELFF
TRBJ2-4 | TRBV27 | CASSLTTSNIQYF
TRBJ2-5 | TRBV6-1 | CASNHDRAQETQYF
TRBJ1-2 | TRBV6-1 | CASSDTGLSYGYTF
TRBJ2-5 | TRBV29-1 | CSVAGGNQETQYF
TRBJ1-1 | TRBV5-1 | CASSFGGASNTEAFF
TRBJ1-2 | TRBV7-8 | CASSLGDPSYGYTF
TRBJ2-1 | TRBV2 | CASRTRTQGEGSNEQFF